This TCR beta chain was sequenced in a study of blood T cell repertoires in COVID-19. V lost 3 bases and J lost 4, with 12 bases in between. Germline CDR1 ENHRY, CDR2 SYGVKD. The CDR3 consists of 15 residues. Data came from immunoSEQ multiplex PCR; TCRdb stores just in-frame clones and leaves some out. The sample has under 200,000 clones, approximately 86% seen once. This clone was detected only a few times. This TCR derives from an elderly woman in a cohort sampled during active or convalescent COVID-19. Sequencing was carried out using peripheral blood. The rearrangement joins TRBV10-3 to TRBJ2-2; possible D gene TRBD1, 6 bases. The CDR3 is CAISDRGPGTGELFF. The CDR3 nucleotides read TGTGCCATCAGTGACAGGGGACCGGGCACCGGGGAGCTGTTTTTT.